This T cell receptor (beta chain) came from a study of blood T cell repertoires in COVID-19. The data were produced by immunoSEQ multiplex PCR, yet TCRdb's version contains in-frame clones alone and is incomplete. This sample yields about 260,000 clones, of which roughly 90% are seen a single time; approximately 3% belongs to the top ten. The sample taken for sequencing was PBMCs or T cells enriched from blood (not recorded which). This sequence was found in a woman between 50 and 59 years old who had recovered from COVID-19.

DNA of the CDR3: TGTGCCAGCAGTAGACAGGGCATCACCTCCTACGAGCAGTACTTC. As protein: CASSRQGITSYEQYF. The chain carries TRBV6-5 and TRBJ2-7, with TRBD1 matching 7 bases. Trimming removed 5 bases from V and 0 bases from J; junction bases left unmatched: 7. The germline V gene has CDR1 MNHEY and CDR2 SVGAGI. The CDR3 length is 15 residues.